This record covers a single T cell receptor beta chain. Its antigen remains undetermined. No base quality information exists; no much larger clone differs at one position. Relative to germline, V is missing 4 bases and J is missing 1 base, with 8 bases of the junction outside any gene match. Via the germline V gene, CDR1 is SGHTS and CDR2 YDEGEE. From the cysteine through the phenylalanine, the CDR3 covers 16 amino acids. The read is trimmed to its CDR3 DNA, 48 bases read in frame from base 1. The record originates from a study of identifying expanded T cells in peripheral blood (dated by TCRdb to the late 2010s). Concerning the study at large: Four technical replicates, made by sequencing separate aliquots from the same pool of genomic DNA, were compared pairwise. Points the paper makes about the study in general: The binomial model flagged around 1.2 differentially abundant clones between technical replicates, compared with about 16 over approximately 2 weeks and 19 over approximately four weeks. It was expected by the authors that biological variance in healthy repertoires might increase further over much longer intervals, such as months to years. Both the number of clones called differentially abundant and the false-positive rate were significantly reduced by the beta-binomial model across all healthy-donor time intervals. Variance in clone template counts between approximately 2-week samples significantly increased with total template count across all healthy donors.

No immune events, such as infections, were documented for the healthy donors during the collection period. Healthy-donor blood repertoires served as a training cohort to calibrate time-dependent variance in a beta-binomial model of T-cell clone differential abundance. The training cohort was composed of some ten healthy donors, 3 female and 7 male. On average the donors were around 41 years old, and their ages spanned roughly 29 to 64 years. Whole blood from each healthy donor was obtained from a commercial supplier and was collected at three time points around two weeks apart. Genomic DNA was extracted from unsorted whole blood for immunosequencing. TCRbeta CDR3 regions were profiled with the immunoSEQ Assay using bias-controlled multiplex PCR amplification of genomic DNA. From the authors' description of their analysis: To quantify the absolute abundance of each unique TCRbeta CDR3 region, the sequences were collapsed and filtered. Differential abundance was tested with two models: a binomial (Fisher-equivalent) model and a beta-binomial model that adds time-dependent variance fitted from healthy donors. Clones with fewer than 5 combined templates were removed, and a clone was called differentially abundant if the clone's Benjamini-Hochberg FDR was below 0.01. Using the form v = (b*log(k)+a)^2, the beta-binomial variance was modeled as a function of the total template count across the two samples. TCRdb obtained this table from immuneACCESS and retained in-frame rearrangements with V and J assigned. These tables miss some clones; where compared with another copy, unresolved V genes account for less than half of the shortfall, and the remainder is unexplained. V, J and clone size are taken as reported in that table, and D and trimming were inferred from the DNA itself. The sample table holds about 78,000 clones, of which about 88% were seen once. Clones ranked in the top ten supply roughly 19% of the sample.

This TCR was sampled from a person aged 18 to 75 in good health. Recombination connected TRBV5-8 to TRBJ1-5, and TRBD1 aligns with 7 junction nucleotides. What was sequenced was blood. The CDR3 is CASSLDRVLSNQPQHF. The DNA reads TGTGCCAGCAGCCTAGACAGGGTATTGAGCAATCAGCCCCAGCATTTT.